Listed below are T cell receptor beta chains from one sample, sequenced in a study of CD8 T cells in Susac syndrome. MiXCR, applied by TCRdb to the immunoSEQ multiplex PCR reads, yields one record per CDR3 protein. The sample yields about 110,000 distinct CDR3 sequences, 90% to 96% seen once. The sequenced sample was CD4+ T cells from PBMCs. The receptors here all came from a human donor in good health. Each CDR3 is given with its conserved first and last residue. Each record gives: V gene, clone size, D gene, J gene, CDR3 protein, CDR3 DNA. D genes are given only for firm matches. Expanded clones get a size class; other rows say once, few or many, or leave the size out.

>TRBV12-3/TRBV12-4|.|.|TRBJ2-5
CASNPGGETQYF
TGTGCCAGCAACCCCGGGGGAGAGACCCAGTACTTC
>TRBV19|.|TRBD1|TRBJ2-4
CASSIGGQRFKNIQYF
TGTGCCAGTAGTATAGGGGGACAGCGTTTCAAAAACATTCAGTACTTC
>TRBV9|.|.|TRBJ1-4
CASSARGRLPEKLFF
TGTGCCAGCAGCGCGAGGGGACGCCTCCCCGAAAAACTGTTTTTT
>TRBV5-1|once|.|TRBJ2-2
CASEGIGELFF
TGCGCCAGCGAGGGAATCGGGGAGCTGTTTTTT
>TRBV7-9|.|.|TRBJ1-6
CASSHTGNYNSPLHF
TGTGCCAGCAGCCACACTGGCAACTATAATTCACCCCTCCACTTT
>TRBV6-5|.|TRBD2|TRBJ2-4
CASSPPLGRGDIQYF
TGTGCCAGCAGCCCACCCCTCGGGCGGGGGGACATTCAGTACTTC
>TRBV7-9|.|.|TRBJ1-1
CASGVGGPNTEAFF
TGTGCCAGTGGGGTTGGAGGCCCCAACACTGAAGCTTTCTTT
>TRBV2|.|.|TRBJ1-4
CASSVEGLREKLFF
TGTGCCAGCAGTGTCGAGGGGTTAAGAGAAAAACTGTTTTTT
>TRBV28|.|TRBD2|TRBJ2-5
CASSVPGGKETQYF
TGTGCCAGCAGCGTCCCGGGAGGTAAAGAGACCCAGTACTTC
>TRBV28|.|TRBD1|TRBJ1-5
CASSPGGPINQPQHF
TGTGCCAGCAGCCCAGGGGGGCCTATTAATCAGCCCCAGCATTTT
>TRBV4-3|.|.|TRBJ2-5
CASSLELLRSETQYF
TGCGCCAGCAGTCTCGAACTACTTCGGAGCGAGACCCAGTACTTC
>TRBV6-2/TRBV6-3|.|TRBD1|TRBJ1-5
CASSGTGNQPQHF
TGTGCCAGCAGTGGGACAGGTAATCAGCCCCAGCATTTT
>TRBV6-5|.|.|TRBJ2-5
CASTPTEKETQYF
TGTGCCAGCACCCCGACAGAGAAAGAGACCCAGTACTTC
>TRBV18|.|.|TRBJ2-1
CASSTRSGYNEQFF
TGTGCCAGCTCAACGAGGAGCGGCTACAATGAGCAGTTCTTC
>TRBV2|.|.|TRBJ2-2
CASSGYLTGELFF
TGTGCCAGCAGTGGATACCTCACCGGGGAGCTGTTTTTT
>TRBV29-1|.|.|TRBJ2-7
CSVVVPELSNYEQYF
TGCAGCGTTGTGGTACCCGAACTATCTAACTACGAGCAGTACTTC
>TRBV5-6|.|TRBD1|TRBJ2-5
CASSNRGRMYETQYF
TGTGCCAGCAGCAACAGGGGGCGCATGTATGAGACCCAGTACTTC
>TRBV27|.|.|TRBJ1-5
CASSWSGSNQPQHF
TGTGCCAGCAGTTGGTCTGGGAGCAATCAGCCCCAGCATTTT
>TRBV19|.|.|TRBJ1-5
CASSISAANQPQHF
TGTGCCAGTAGTATATCGGCAGCGAATCAGCCCCAGCATTTT
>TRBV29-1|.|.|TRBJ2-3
CSVDEGKFTDTQYF
TGCAGCGTTGACGAGGGGAAGTTTACAGATACGCAGTATTTT
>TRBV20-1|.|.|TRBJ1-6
CSARGVVDSPLHF
TGCAGTGCTAGAGGCGTTGTGGATTCACCCCTCCACTTT
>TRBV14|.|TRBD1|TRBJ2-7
CASSRTGGLAYEQYF
TGTGCCAGCAGCCGGACAGGGGGCCTCGCCTACGAGCAGTACTTC
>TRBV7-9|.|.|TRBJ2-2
CASSLWRQSLANTGELFF
TGTGCCAGCAGCTTGTGGCGGCAGAGCCTCGCGAACACCGGGGAGCTGTTTTTT
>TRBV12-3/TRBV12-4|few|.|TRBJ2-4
CASTSGSRGNIQYF
TGTGCCAGCACCTCAGGAAGTAGAGGGAACATTCAGTACTTC
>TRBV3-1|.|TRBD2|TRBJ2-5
CASRPGLAEREETQYF
TGTGCCAGCAGACCGGGACTAGCGGAGCGGGAGGAGACCCAGTACTTC
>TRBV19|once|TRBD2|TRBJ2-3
CASTTRAGDPDTQYF
TGTGCCAGTACCACCCGGGCGGGAGATCCGGATACGCAGTATTTT
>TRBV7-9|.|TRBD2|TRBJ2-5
CASSPPPLAGGERTQYF
TGTGCCAGCAGCCCCCCTCCACTAGCGGGGGGCGAGAGGACCCAGTACTTC
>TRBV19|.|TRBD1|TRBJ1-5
CASSVPGQGANQPQHF
TGTGCCAGTAGTGTTCCGGGACAGGGGGCAAATCAGCCCCAGCATTTT
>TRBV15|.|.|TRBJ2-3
CATGLQGIGRFGTDTQYF
TGTGCCACCGGACTCCAGGGGATTGGTCGGTTTGGCACAGATACGCAGTATTTT
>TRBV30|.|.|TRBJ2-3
CAWMTGSSTDTQYF
TGTGCCTGGATGACTGGGTCAAGCACAGATACGCAGTATTTT
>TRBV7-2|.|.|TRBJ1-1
CASSLIGTQAFF
TGTGCCAGCAGCTTAATCGGGACTCAAGCTTTCTTT
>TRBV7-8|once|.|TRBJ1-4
CASSLFGGEKLFF
TGTGCCAGCAGCTTATTCGGGGGTGAAAAACTGTTTTTT
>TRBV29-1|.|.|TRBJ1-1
CSVRNMNTEAFF
TGCAGCGTCCGGAACATGAACACTGAAGCTTTCTTT
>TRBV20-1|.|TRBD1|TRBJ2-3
CSARTGTGGLDTQYF
TGCAGTGCTAGAACCGGGACAGGGGGCTTAGATACGCAGTATTTT
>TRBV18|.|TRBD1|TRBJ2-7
CASSPTDRLEQYF
TGTGCCAGCTCACCCACGGACAGGTTGGAGCAGTACTTC
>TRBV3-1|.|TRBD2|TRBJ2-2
CASLGGERTNTGELFF
TGTGCCAGCTTGGGGGGGGAGCGGACGAACACCGGGGAGCTGTTTTTT
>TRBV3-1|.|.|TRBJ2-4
CASSQASTAKNIQYF
TGTGCCAGCAGCCAAGCCAGCACAGCCAAAAACATTCAGTACTTC
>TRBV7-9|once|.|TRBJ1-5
CASSSDSSNQPQHF
TGTGCCAGCAGCTCAGACAGCTCCAATCAGCCCCAGCATTTT
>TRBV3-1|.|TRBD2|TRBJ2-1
CASSRIRTSFDNEQFF
TGTGCCAGCAGCCGAATTAGGACTAGCTTCGACAATGAGCAGTTCTTC
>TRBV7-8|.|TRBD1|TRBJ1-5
CASSLRTGELGNQPQHF
TGTGCCAGCAGCCTCAGGACAGGGGAGTTGGGGAATCAGCCCCAGCATTTT
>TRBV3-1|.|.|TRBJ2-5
CASRPGPLETQYF
TGTGCCAGCAGGCCGGGACCCCTAGAGACCCAGTACTTC
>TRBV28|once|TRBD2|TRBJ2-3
CASSPSGGAKDTQYF
TGTGCCAGCAGTCCAAGCGGGGGGGCCAAAGATACGCAGTATTTT
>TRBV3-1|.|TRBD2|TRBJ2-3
CASSQESLAGRVDTQYF
TGTGCCAGCAGCCAAGAAAGTCTAGCGGGACGGGTAGATACGCAGTATTTT
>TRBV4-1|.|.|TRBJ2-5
CASSHRAKGETQYF
TGCGCCAGCAGCCACCGCGCGAAGGGAGAGACCCAGTACTTC
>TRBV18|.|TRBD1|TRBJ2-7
CASSPTPTGSEQYF
TGTGCCAGCTCACCAACCCCGACAGGGAGCGAGCAGTACTTC
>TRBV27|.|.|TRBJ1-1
CASRRITNTEAFF
TGTGCCAGCAGGCGAATAACCAACACTGAAGCTTTCTTT
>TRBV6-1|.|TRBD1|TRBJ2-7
CASSPDRAPYEQYF
TGTGCCAGCAGTCCCGACAGGGCTCCTTACGAGCAGTACTTC